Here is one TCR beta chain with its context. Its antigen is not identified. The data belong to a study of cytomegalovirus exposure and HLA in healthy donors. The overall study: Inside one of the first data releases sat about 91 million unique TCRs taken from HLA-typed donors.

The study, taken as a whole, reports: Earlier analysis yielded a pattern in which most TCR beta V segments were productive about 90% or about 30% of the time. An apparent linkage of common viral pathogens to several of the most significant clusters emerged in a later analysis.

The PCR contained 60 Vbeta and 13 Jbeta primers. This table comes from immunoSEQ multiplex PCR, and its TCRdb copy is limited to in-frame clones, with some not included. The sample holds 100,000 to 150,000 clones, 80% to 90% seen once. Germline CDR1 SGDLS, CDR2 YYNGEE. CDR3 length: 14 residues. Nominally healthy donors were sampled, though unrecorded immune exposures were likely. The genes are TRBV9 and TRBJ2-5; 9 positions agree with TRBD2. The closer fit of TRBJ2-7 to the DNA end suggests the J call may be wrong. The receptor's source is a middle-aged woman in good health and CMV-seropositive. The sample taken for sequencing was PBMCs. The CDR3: CASSVAAGGYEQYF. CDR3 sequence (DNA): TGTGCCAGCAGCGTAGCAGCGGGAGGCTACGAGCAGTACTTC.